These T cell receptor beta chains were read from a single sample in a study of cytomegalovirus exposure and HLA in healthy donors. Generated by immunoSEQ multiplex PCR, the TCRdb table keeps only in-frame clones and is missing some. The sample shows about 190,000 clones, around 79% of them seen only once. The sequenced material came from PBMCs. These receptors all stem from a woman aged 45-65 years in good health and CMV-seronegative. The CDR3 runs from the conserved cysteine through the conserved F or W. The order of the fields is J gene, D gene, V gene, clone size, CDR3 DNA, CDR3 protein. A D gene is named only where the DNA matches it firmly. A row's size may be missing; if present it is once, few, many or a size class.

TRBJ2-7,TRBD2,TRBV6-5,few,TGTGCCAGCAGTTATAAGGGAGGGCCAGGAGAGCAGTACTTC,CASSYKGGPGEQYF
TRBJ2-7,-,TRBV29-1,-,TGCAGCGTCCTCTTCCCGGACAGCTACGAGCAGTACTTC,CSVLFPDSYEQYF
TRBJ2-3,-,TRBV11-2,-,TGTGCCAGCAGCTTAGATCAGGGCCCGGATACGCAGTATTTT,CASSLDQGPDTQYF
TRBJ2-2,-,TRBV7-3,-,TGTGCCAGCAGCCGACAAAAGGTCCGGGGAGCGTCATACACCGGGGAGCTGTTTTTT,CASSRQKVRGASYTGELFF
TRBJ1-6,-,TRBV5-1,-,TGCGCCAGCAGCTTGGGGCAGGGTAGCTATAATTCACCCCTCCACTTT,CASSLGQGSYNSPLHF
TRBJ1-2,TRBD1,TRBV19,-,TGTGCCAGTAGTGCCCGACAGGGTGGACACTATGGCTACACCTTC,CASSARQGGHYGYTF
TRBJ2-7,TRBD1,TRBV27,-,TGTGCCAGCAGTAGGGGACAGGTTTTTGGGATTTACGAGCAGTACTTC,CASSRGQVFGIYEQYF
TRBJ2-7,-,TRBV5-1,-,TGCGCCAGCAGCCGGACATCCCTAAGCTCCTACGAGCAGTACTTC,CASSRTSLSSYEQYF
TRBJ1-4,TRBD1,TRBV4-3,-,TGCGCCAGCAGCCAAGAGGGAGGCAGGGGGAATGAAAAACTGTTTTTT,CASSQEGGRGNEKLFF
TRBJ2-7,-,TRBV5-5,few,TGTGCCAGCAGCTTGCCCCTCCATAGCTACGAGCAGTACTTC,CASSLPLHSYEQYF